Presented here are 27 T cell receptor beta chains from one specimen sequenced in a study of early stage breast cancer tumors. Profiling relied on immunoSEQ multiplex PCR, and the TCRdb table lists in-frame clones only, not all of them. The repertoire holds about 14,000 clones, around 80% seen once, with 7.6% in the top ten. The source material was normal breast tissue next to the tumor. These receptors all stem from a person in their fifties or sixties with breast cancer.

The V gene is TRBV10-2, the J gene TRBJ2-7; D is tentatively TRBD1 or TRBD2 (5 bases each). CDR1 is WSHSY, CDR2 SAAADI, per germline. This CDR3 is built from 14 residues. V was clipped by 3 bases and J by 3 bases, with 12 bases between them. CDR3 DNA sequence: TGCGCCAGCAGTGATGGGGCTAGCCTCTACGAGCAGTACTTC. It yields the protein CASSDGASLYEQYF.

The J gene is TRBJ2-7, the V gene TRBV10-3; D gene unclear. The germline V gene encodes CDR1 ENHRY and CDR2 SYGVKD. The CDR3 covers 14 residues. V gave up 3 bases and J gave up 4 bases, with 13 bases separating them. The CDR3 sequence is CAISEVGPLYEQYF. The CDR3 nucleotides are TGTGCCATCAGTGAAGTTGGGCCGCTTTACGAGCAGTACTTC.

CDR3 bases: TGTGCCACCAGCAAGGGAGGGGGGGCTGCCACAGATACGCAGTATTTT. Translating gives CATSKGGGAATDTQYF. This chain joins TRBV15 and TRBJ2-3; tentatively, D is TRBD2 (7 bases). Trimming removed 4 bases from V and 2 bases from J, with 16 bases in between. This CDR3 is 16 amino acids long. Germline CDR1 is LNHNV and CDR2 is YYDKDF (reference sequence).

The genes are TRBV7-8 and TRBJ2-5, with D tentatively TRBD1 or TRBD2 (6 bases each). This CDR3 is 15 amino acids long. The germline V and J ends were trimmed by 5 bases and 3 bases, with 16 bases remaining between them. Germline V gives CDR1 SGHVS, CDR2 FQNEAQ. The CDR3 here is CASSTGAIVEETQYF. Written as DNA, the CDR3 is TGTGCCAGCAGCACGGGGGCAATAGTGGAAGAGACCCAGTACTTC.

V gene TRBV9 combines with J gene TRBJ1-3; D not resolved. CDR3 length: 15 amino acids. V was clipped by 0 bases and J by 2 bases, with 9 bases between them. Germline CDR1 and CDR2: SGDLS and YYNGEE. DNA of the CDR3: TGTGCCAGCAGCGTAGAGGCAGTAACTGGAAACACCATATATTTT. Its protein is CASSVEAVTGNTIYF.

CDR3 coding DNA: TGCGCCAGCAGCCAAGGGGACTATGGCTACACCTTC. It codes for CASSQGDYGYTF. The V gene is TRBV4-3, the J gene TRBJ1-2; D is undetermined. The V and J ends lost 1 base and 3 bases respectively, with 3 bases between them. Germline V gene sequence: CDR1 LGHNA, CDR2 YSLEER. The CDR3 contains 12 residues.

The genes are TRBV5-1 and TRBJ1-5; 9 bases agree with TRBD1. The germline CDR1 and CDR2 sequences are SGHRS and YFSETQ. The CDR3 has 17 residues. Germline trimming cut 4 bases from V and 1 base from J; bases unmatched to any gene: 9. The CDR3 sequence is CASSPGPTGGSNQPQHF. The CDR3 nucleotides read TGCGCCAGCAGCCCAGGCCCGACAGGGGGAAGCAATCAGCCCCAGCATTTT. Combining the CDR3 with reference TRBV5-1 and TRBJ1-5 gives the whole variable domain KAGVTQTPRYLIKTRGQQVTLSCSPISGHRSVSWYQQTPGQGLQFLFEYFSETQRNKGNFPGRFSGRQFSNSRSEMNVSTLELGDSALYLCASSPGPTGGSNQPQHFGDGTRLSIL.

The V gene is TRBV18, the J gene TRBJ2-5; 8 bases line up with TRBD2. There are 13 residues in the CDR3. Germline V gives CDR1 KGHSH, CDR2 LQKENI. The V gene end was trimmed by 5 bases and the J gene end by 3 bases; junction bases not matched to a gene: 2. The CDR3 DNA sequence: TGTGCCAGCTCAGGGACTAGTGAAGAGACCCAGTACTTC. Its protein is CASSGTSEETQYF. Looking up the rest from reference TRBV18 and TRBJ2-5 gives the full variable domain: NAGVMQNPRHLVRRRGQEARLRCSPMKGHSHVYWYRQLPEEGLKFMVYLQKENIIDESGMPKERFSAEFPKEGPSILRIQQVVRGDSAAYFCASSGTSEETQYFGPGTRLLVL.

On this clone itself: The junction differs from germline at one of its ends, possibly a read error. Here the CDR3 reads CASSQGIPGSNSPLHF. The CDR3 DNA is TGCGCCAGCAGCCAAGGTATACCGGGGTCGAATTCACCCCTCCACTTT. The V gene is TRBV5-4, the J gene TRBJ1-6; no firm D call. The CDR3 consists of 16 residues. Germline CDR1 is SGHNT and CDR2 is YYREEE (reference sequence). The complete variable domain, with remaining parts taken from reference TRBV5-4 and TRBJ1-6, reads ETGVTQSPTHLIKTRGQQVTLRCSSQSGHNTVSWYQQALGQGPQFIFQYYREEENGRGNFPPRFSGLQFPNYSSELNVNALELDDSALYLCASSQGIPGSNSPLHFGNGTRLTVT.

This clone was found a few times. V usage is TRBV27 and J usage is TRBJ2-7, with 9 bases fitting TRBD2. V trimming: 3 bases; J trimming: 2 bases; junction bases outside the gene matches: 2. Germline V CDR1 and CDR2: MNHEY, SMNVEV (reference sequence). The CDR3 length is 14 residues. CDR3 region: CASSLGGRAYEQYF. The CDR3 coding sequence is TGTGCCAGCAGTTTGGGCGGGAGGGCCTACGAGCAGTACTTC.

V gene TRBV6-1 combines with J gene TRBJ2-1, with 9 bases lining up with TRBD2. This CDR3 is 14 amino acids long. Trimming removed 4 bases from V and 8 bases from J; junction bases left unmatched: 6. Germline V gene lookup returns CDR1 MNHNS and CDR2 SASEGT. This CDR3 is CASSAGLAFHEQFF. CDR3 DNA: TGTGCCAGCAGTGCGGGACTAGCCTTCCATGAGCAGTTCTTC.

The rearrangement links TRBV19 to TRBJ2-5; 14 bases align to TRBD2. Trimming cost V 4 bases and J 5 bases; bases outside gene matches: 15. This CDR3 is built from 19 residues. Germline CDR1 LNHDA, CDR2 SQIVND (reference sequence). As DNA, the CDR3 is TGTGCCAGTAGTACCGTTTTCGGGACTAGCGGGAGCTGGCGGGAGACCCAGTACTTC. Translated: CASSTVFGTSGSWRETQYF.

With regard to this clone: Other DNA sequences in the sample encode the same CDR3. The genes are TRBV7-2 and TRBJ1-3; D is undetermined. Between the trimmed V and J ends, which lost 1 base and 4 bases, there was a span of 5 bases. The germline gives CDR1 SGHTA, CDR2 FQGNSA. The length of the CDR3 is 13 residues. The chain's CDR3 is CASSLGRGNTIYF. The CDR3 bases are TGTGCCAGCAGCTTAGGGAGGGGAAACACCATATATTTT.

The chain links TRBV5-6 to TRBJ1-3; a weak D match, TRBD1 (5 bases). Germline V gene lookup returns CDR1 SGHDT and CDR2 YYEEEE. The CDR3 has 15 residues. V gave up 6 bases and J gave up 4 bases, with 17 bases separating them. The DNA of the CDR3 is TGTGCCAGCACCATCTCCGGGACGGCAGGAAACACCATATATTTT. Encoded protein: CASTISGTAGNTIYF. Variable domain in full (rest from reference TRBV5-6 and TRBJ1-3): DAGVTQSPTHLIKTRGQQVTLRCSPKSGHDTVSWYQQALGQGPQFIFQYYEEEERQRGNFPDRFSGHQFPNYSSELNVNALLLGDSALYLCASTISGTAGNTIYFGEGSWLTVV.

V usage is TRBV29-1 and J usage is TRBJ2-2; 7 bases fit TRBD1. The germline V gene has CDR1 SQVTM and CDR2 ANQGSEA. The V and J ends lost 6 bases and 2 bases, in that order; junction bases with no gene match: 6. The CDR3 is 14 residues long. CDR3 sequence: CSVKDRLNTGELFF. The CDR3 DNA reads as TGCAGCGTAAAGGACAGGCTCAACACCGGGGAGCTGTTTTTT.

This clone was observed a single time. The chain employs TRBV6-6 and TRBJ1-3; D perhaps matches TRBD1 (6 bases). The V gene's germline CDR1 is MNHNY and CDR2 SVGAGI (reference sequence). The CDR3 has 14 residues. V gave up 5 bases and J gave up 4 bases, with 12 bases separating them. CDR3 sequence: CASSRTGFGNTIYF. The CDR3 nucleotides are TGTGCCAGCAGTCGCACAGGGTTCGGAAACACCATATATTTT.

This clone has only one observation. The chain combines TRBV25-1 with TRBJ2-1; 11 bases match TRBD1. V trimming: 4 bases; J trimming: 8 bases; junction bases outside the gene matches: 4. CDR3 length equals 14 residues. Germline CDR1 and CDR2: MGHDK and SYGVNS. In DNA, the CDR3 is TGTGCCAGCAGTGTGGGACAGGGGGTAGATGAGCAGTTCTTC. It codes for CASSVGQGVDEQFF.

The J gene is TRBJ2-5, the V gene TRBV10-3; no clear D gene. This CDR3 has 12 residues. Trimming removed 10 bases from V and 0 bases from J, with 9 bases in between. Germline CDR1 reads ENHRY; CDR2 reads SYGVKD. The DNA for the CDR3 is TGTGCCACCCAGCAGGACCAAGAGACCCAGTACTTC. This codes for CATQQDQETQYF.

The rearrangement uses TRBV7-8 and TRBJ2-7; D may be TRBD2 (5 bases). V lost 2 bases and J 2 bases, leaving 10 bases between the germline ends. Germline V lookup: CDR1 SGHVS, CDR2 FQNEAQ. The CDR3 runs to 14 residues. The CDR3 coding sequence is TGTGCCAGCAGCTTATCAGTCGGGGCCTACGAGCAGTACTTC. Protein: CASSLSVGAYEQYF.

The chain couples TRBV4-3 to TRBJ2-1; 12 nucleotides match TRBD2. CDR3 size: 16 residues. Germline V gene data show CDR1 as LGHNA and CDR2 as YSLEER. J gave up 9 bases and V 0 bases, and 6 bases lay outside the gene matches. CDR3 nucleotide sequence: TGCGCCAGCAGCCAAGAACCTAGCGGGAGGGCCGTTGAGCAGTTCTTC. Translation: CASSQEPSGRAVEQFF.

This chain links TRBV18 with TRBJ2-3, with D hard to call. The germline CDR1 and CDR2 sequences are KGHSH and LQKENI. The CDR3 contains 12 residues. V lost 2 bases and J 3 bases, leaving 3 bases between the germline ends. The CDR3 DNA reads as TGTGCCAGCTCACCAATTACAGATACGCAGTATTTT. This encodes CASSPITDTQYF.

For the CDR3, the DNA is TGTGCCAGCAGGCCGGGCTTCACCGGGGAGCTGTTTTTT. It codes for CASRPGFTGELFF. V and J are TRBV6-6 and TRBJ2-2, with D hard to call. The V gene lost 6 bases and the J gene lost 4 bases, with 9 bases spanning the gap. The CDR3 totals 13 residues. Germline V gives CDR1 MNHNY, CDR2 SVGAGI (reference sequence).

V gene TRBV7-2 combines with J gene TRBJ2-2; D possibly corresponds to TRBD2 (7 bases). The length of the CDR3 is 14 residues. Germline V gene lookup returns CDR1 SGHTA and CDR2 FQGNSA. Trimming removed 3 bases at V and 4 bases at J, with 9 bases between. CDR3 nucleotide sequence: TGTGCCAGCAGCTTCGGGGGGCCCACCGGGGAGCTGTTTTTT. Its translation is CASSFGGPTGELFF.

CDR3 amino acids: CASSPRGRTGELFF. CDR3 DNA sequence: TGTGCCAGCAGTCCACGGGGTCGCACCGGGGAGCTGTTTTTT. V usage is TRBV28 and J usage is TRBJ2-2; D perhaps matches TRBD2 (5 bases). Germline loops: CDR1 MDHEN, CDR2 SYDVKM. V was shortened by 5 bases and J by 4 bases, with 11 bases between the two germline ends. This CDR3 has 14 residues.

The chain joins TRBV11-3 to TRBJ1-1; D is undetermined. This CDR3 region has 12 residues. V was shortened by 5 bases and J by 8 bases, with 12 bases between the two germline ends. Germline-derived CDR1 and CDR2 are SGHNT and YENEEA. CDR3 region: CASSTGPGEAFF. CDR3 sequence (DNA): TGTGCCAGCAGCACTGGACCCGGGGAAGCTTTCTTT. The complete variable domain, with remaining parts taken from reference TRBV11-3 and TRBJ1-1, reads EAGVVQSPRYKIIEKKQPVAFWCNPISGHNTLYWYLQNLGQGPELLIRYENEEAVDDSQLPKDRFSAERLKGVDSTLKIQPAELGDSAVYLCASSTGPGEAFFGQGTRLTVV.

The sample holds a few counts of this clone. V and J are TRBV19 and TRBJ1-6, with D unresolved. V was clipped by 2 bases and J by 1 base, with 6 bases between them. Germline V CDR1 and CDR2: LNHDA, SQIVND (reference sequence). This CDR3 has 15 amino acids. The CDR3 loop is CASSIMGSYNSPLHF. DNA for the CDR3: TGTGCCAGTAGTATAATGGGATCCTATAATTCACCCCTCCACTTT.

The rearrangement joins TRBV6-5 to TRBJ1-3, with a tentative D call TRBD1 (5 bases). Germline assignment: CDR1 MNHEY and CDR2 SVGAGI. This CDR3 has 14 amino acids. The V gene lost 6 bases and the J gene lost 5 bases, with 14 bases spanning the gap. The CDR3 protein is CASRGGAQRNTIYF. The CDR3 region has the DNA TGTGCCAGCAGGGGGGGAGCACAGAGAAACACCATATATTTT.